This TCR beta chain was found in a study of cytomegalovirus exposure and HLA in healthy donors. The germline CDR1 and CDR2 sequences are ENHRY and SYGVKD. V lost 10 bases and J lost 4; bases outside the gene matches: 9. The CDR3 spans 13 residues. TCRdb's copy holds only in-frame clones and misses some; the assay was immunoSEQ multiplex PCR. The sample records 150,000 to 200,000 clones, under 90% being singletons. Sequencing was carried out using PBMCs. The clonotype originates from a woman between 18 and 30 years old in good health and CMV-seropositive. The V gene is TRBV10-3, the J gene TRBJ1-1; TRBD1 aligns across 7 bases. The CDR3 loop reads CASWGAGGTEAFF. The CDR3 region has the DNA TGTGCCAGTTGGGGGGCAGGGGGCACTGAAGCTTTCTTT.